This T cell receptor beta chain was captured by sequencing in a study of T-cell memory formation after mild COVID-19. Study-level findings and limits: Pre-infection memory harbored some responding clones, suggesting cross-reactive memory joined.

TCRalpha and TCRbeta libraries used 5'RACE with constant-segment primers and UMIs. TCRdb redid the calling of the 5' RACE reads with MiXCR, one entry per CDR3 protein. Among about 57,000 distinct CDR3 sequences listed, over 9% were seen once. This clonotype is a singleton in its sample. What it recognizes is unknown. Sequencing input: PBMCs or a T cell subset sorted from them (not recorded which). This TCR was sampled from a man younger than 35 who had mild COVID-19 (a few samples of this study predate the infection). Cell type and time point are not known.

CDR3 bases: TGTGCCAGCAGCACCTACCAGGGGGGTAAGACTGAAGCTTTCTTT. Translating gives CASSTYQGGKTEAFF. V is TRBV7-6 and J is TRBJ1-1; 7 nucleotides match TRBD1. Germline loops: CDR1 SGHVS, CDR2 FNYEAQ. The CDR3 sequence is 15 residues long. The V segment lost 5 bases and the J segment 5 bases; nucleotides outside the gene matches: 11.